These 14 T cell receptor beta chains came from one sample sequenced in a study of blood T cell repertoires in COVID-19. Measured with immunoSEQ multiplex PCR; TCRdb has only the in-frame clones, and not every one. The repertoire includes roughly 250,000 clones, 82% of them detected once, and 1.5% to 2% sits in the top ten. The sequencing input was peripheral blood. Every receptor here comes from a woman older than 75 with acute or convalescent COVID-19.

This clone occurred once. This chain links TRBV7-9 with TRBJ1-2, with TRBD1 as a possible D gene (5 bases). In germline, CDR1 is SEHNR, CDR2 FQNEAQ (reference sequence). The length of the CDR3 is 15 residues. Trimming left V 1 base short and J 7 bases short, with 16 bases between. CDR3 residues: CASSLGGGGTAGYTF. The DNA of the CDR3 is TGTGCCAGCAGCTTAGGCGGGGGGGGTACTGCTGGCTACACCTTC.

V is TRBV11-3 and J is TRBJ1-1; maybe TRBD1 (5 bases). V was cut by 3 bases and J by 1 base, with 12 bases left in between. This CDR3 is built from 15 residues. The V gene's germline CDR1 is SGHNT and CDR2 YENEEA. CDR3 region: CASSLSGVSNTEAFF. In nucleotides, the CDR3 is TGTGCCAGCAGCTTGTCGGGGGTATCGAACACTGAAGCTTTCTTT.

V usage is TRBV27 and J usage is TRBJ2-1; 9 bases are a match to TRBD1. CDR3 length: 17 residues. CDR1 and CDR2 (germline): MNHEY, SMNVEV (reference sequence). The J segment lost 8 bases and the V segment lost 7 bases, leaving 18 bases of the junction unmatched. CDR3 coding DNA: TGTGCCAGCAAAAGCTGGGGCGAACAGGGGGCCAAGGATGAGCAGTTCTTC. Its protein is CASKSWGEQGAKDEQFF.

This chain links TRBV5-1 with TRBJ2-7; TRBD2 aligns across 11 bases. This CDR3 spans 19 amino acids. Per the germline V gene, CDR1 is SGHRS and CDR2 is YFSETQ. V lost 0 bases and J lost 0; bases outside the gene matches: 11. The CDR3: CASSLGSLAGGKSSYEQYF. CDR3 DNA: TGCGCCAGCAGCTTGGGGAGTCTAGCGGGAGGCAAAAGCTCCTACGAGCAGTACTTC.

The CDR3 loop reads CASSQLFAGGEDTQYF. For the CDR3, the DNA is TGTGCCAGCAGCCAACTCTTCGCGGGGGGCGAAGATACGCAGTATTTT. The chain recombines TRBV3-1 (or the pseudogene TRBV3-2) with TRBJ2-3, with 8 bases identical to TRBD2. V shed 2 bases, J shed 5 bases, and the junction held 9 bases outside the gene matches. This CDR3 region has 16 residues. In germline, CDR1 is LGHDT, CDR2 YNNKEL (reference sequence).

This clone was observed many times. This chain joins TRBV12-5 and TRBJ2-1; 11 bases fit TRBD2. Germline loops: CDR1 LGHNT, CDR2 FRNRAP. V lost 8 bases and J lost 0; bases outside the gene matches: 3. The length of the CDR3 is 15 residues. The CDR3 spells CASRTSGGSYNEQFF. For the CDR3, the DNA is TGTGCTAGTAGAACTAGCGGGGGCTCCTACAATGAGCAGTTCTTC.

This chain links TRBV7-3 with TRBJ2-1; 12 bases are a match to TRBD2. The CDR3 covers 13 residues. CDR1 is SGHTA and CDR2 is FQGTGA in the germline V gene. V shed 5 bases and J 10 bases; nucleotides not matched to a gene: 3. The CDR3, as DNA: TGTGCCAGCAGCGCTAGCGGGGGGGGCGAGCAGTTCTTC. This codes for CASSASGGGEQFF.

The chain uses TRBV27 and TRBJ2-7; the match to TRBD2 covers 12 bases. V lost 5 bases to trimming and J lost 3 bases; unmatched junction nucleotides: 5. The CDR3 has 15 residues. Germline CDR1 MNHEY, CDR2 SMNVEV (reference sequence). This CDR3 is CASSPLAGGFYEQYF. The CDR3 DNA is TGTGCCAGCAGTCCCCTAGCGGGAGGGTTCTACGAGCAGTACTTC.

The V and J genes are TRBV4-1 and TRBJ2-5, with 11 positions matching TRBD2. CDR1 is MGHRA and CDR2 is YSYEKL in the germline V gene. Trimming cost V 0 bases and J 4 bases; bases outside gene matches: 1. CDR3 size: 15 residues. CDR3 residues: CASSQDLAGGETQYF. CDR3 in DNA: TGCGCCAGCAGCCAAGATCTAGCGGGGGGAGAGACCCAGTACTTC.

This clone appeared once. The rearrangement joins TRBV5-1 to TRBJ2-3, with TRBD2 as a possible D gene (6 bases). This CDR3 has 17 residues. Deletions cut 2 bases from V and 4 bases from J, with 20 bases between. Germline-derived CDR1 and CDR2 are SGHRS and YFSETQ. In nucleotides, the CDR3 is TGCGCCAGCAGCTTTCCGGGACTGGAGCCTATACCAGATACGCAGTATTTT. It codes for CASSFPGLEPIPDTQYF. The entire variable domain, with the rest obtained from reference TRBV5-1 and TRBJ2-3, is as follows: KAGVTQTPRYLIKTRGQQVTLSCSPISGHRSVSWYQQTPGQGLQFLFEYFSETQRNKGNFPGRFSGRQFSNSRSEMNVSTLELGDSALYLCASSFPGLEPIPDTQYFGPGTRLTVL.

The chain links TRBV6-4 to TRBJ1-2; D is perhaps TRBD1 (5 bases). Trimming removed 0 bases at V and 8 bases at J, with 10 bases between. Germline V gives CDR1 MRHNA, CDR2 SNTAGT. This CDR3 comprises 13 residues. The CDR3 sequence: CASSDSPGWGYTF. The CDR3 nucleotides read TGTGCCAGCAGTGACTCCCCAGGGTGGGGCTACACCTTC.

The chain is built from TRBV28 and TRBJ1-2, with 8 bases lining up with TRBD1. CDR3 length equals 14 residues. The germline V gene has CDR1 MDHEN and CDR2 SYDVKM. V lost 6 bases, J lost 3 bases, and 6 bases stayed unmatched. DNA of the CDR3: TGTGCCAGCAGAAGTCCGGACAGGGACTATGGCTACACCTTC. Translated: CASRSPDRDYGYTF.

The J gene is TRBJ1-2, the V gene TRBV2; no firm D call. Trimming left V 5 bases short and J 8 bases short, with 12 bases between. Germline V CDR1 and CDR2: SNHLY, FYNNEI. CDR3 size: 12 residues. CDR3 DNA: TGTGCCAGCAGTCCCGGGGAAGACGGCTACACCTTC. Translated, it gives CASSPGEDGYTF. The entire variable domain, with the rest obtained from reference TRBV2 and TRBJ1-2, is as follows: EPEVTQTPSHQVTQMGQEVILRCVPISNHLYFYWYRQILGQKVEFLVSFYNNEISEKSEIFDDQFSVERPDGSNFTLKIRSTKLEDSAMYFCASSPGEDGYTFGSGTRLTVV.

V gene TRBV4-3 combines with J gene TRBJ2-1; D is possibly TRBD2 (6 bases). The V end lost 0 bases, the J end lost 1 base, and 16 bases lay between the germline ends. The CDR3 contains 18 residues. Germline V gives CDR1 LGHNA, CDR2 YSLEER. CDR3 residues: CASSQDLGRLGSYNEQFF. CDR3 nucleotides: TGCGCCAGCAGCCAAGATCTTGGGAGACTAGGATCCTACAATGAGCAGTTCTTC.